Presented here are 15 T cell receptor beta chains from one specimen sequenced in a study of OX40 agonist ivuxolimab in advanced cancers. Method: immunoSEQ multiplex PCR; TCRdb's copy keeps in-frame clones and lacks some. Of some 24,000 clones listed, around 82% are singletons. The sample here was CD4+ or CD8+ T cells sorted from blood, taken in a trial of the OX40 agonist ivuxolimab. These TCRs come from an adult with an advanced solid tumor such as melanoma, head and neck, liver or kidney cancer.

V usage is TRBV28 and J usage is TRBJ2-4; the D is unclear. Germline CDR1 reads MDHEN; CDR2 reads SYDVKM. V was cut by 7 bases and J by 1 base, with 11 bases left in between. This CDR3 has 14 residues. CDR3 residues: CASNPRQAKNIQYF. CDR3 coding DNA: TGTGCCAGCAACCCACGGCAGGCCAAAAACATTCAGTACTTC.

This chain joins TRBV29-1 and TRBJ2-6; TRBD1 aligns across 7 bases. V lost 0 bases and J lost 2; bases outside the gene matches: 7. The germline CDR1 and CDR2 sequences are SQVTM and ANQGSEA. The CDR3 is 17 amino acids. The CDR3 bases are TGCAGCGTTGAAGATTCAGGGGGTATCGCTGGGGCCAACGTCCTGACTTTC. Translation: CSVEDSGGIAGANVLTF.

The chain uses TRBV7-2 and TRBJ1-2; D might be TRBD1 (6 bases). The length of the CDR3 is 13 residues. Per germline, CDR1 SGHTA and CDR2 FQGNSA. The V gene lost 3 bases and the J gene lost 7 bases, with 12 bases spanning the gap. CDR3 nucleotides: TGTGCCAGCAGCTTCCAGGGGCGAAGTGGCTACACCTTC. Translating gives CASSFQGRSGYTF.

The V gene is TRBV5-1, the J gene TRBJ2-1; 9 bases map to TRBD2. This CDR3 region has 17 residues. Germline values: CDR1 SGHRS, CDR2 YFSETQ. V lost 0 bases and J lost 9; bases outside the gene matches: 13. CDR3 DNA sequence: TGCGCCAGCAGCTTGGCCACTAGCGGGTTGCTCGGGGGTGAGCAGTTCTTC. This sequence encodes CASSLATSGLLGGEQFF. Filled out from reference TRBV5-1 and TRBJ2-1, the complete variable domain reads KAGVTQTPRYLIKTRGQQVTLSCSPISGHRSVSWYQQTPGQGLQFLFEYFSETQRNKGNFPGRFSGRQFSNSRSEMNVSTLELGDSALYLCASSLATSGLLGGEQFFGPGTRLTVL.

This chain connects TRBV25-1 to TRBJ2-2, with TRBD2 matching 9 bases. V shed 6 bases, J shed 4 bases, and the junction held 6 bases outside the gene matches. Looked up from germline, CDR1 is MGHDK and CDR2 is SYGVNS. The CDR3 extends over 15 amino acids. CDR3 in amino acids: CASRASGGITGELFF. CDR3 sequence (DNA): TGTGCCAGCAGGGCAAGCGGGGGGATCACCGGGGAGCTGTTTTTT.

This chain joins TRBV5-1 and TRBJ2-3, with D tentatively TRBD2 (5 bases). This CDR3 region has 15 residues. The ends were cut back, 0 bases at V and 2 bases at J, with 10 bases in the middle. The germline V gene has CDR1 SGHRS and CDR2 YFSETQ. The CDR3 protein is CASSLAGLITDTQYF. The CDR3 DNA reads TGCGCCAGCAGCTTGGCGGGGTTAATCACAGATACGCAGTATTTT.

CDR3 in amino acids: CASSVGDRGEKLFF. CDR3 DNA sequence: TGTGCCAGCAGCGTAGGGGACAGAGGAGAAAAACTGTTTTTT. This sequence joins TRBV7-9 and TRBJ1-4; TRBD1 aligns across 7 bases. The length of the CDR3 is 14 residues. V was pared by 5 bases and J by 8 bases, with 8 bases of the junction left unmatched. In germline, CDR1 is SEHNR, CDR2 FQNEAQ (reference sequence).

The chain recombines TRBV5-4 with TRBJ2-7; tentative D call: TRBD2 (6 bases). The CDR3 extends over 14 amino acids. Germline V gives CDR1 SGHNT, CDR2 YYREEE (reference sequence). The V and J ends lost 0 bases and 6 bases respectively, with 13 bases between them. Here the CDR3 reads CASSLGVGEAEQYF. CDR3 coding DNA: TGTGCCAGCAGCTTGGGTGTAGGGGAGGCCGAGCAGTACTTC.

The chain recombines TRBV11-2 with TRBJ2-1; 10 bases fit TRBD2. This CDR3 spans 14 amino acids. CDR1 and CDR2 from the germline V gene are SGHAT and FQNNGV. Losses at the gene ends were 2 bases for V and 6 bases for J; bases not matched to a gene: 1. Here the CDR3 DNA reads TGTGCCAGCAGCTTAAAGCGGGGGGGCAATGAGCAGTTCTTC. It specifies CASSLKRGGNEQFF.

This chain joins TRBV19 and TRBJ2-7; D might be TRBD1 (6 bases). Germline CDR1 reads LNHDA; CDR2 reads SQIVND (reference sequence). The CDR3 spans 15 residues. V was shortened by 3 bases and J by 2 bases, with 14 bases between the two germline ends. CDR3 in DNA: TGTGCCAGTAGTATCCTGGCAGGGGCCACCTACGAGCAGTACTTC. This sequence encodes CASSILAGATYEQYF.

This CDR3 is CASSLAHTEAFF. DNA of the CDR3: TGTGCCAGCAGTTTAGCCCACACTGAAGCTTTCTTT. This chain joins TRBV28 and TRBJ1-1; no clear D. The V gene lost 2 bases and the J gene lost 3 bases, with 4 bases spanning the gap. The CDR3 is 12 residues long. In germline, CDR1 is MDHEN, CDR2 SYDVKM.

V gene TRBV29-1 combines with J gene TRBJ2-2; D is unclear. The CDR3 is 12 amino acids. Germline V gives CDR1 SQVTM, CDR2 ANQGSEA. The ends were cut back, 2 bases at V and 5 bases at J, with 6 bases in the middle. The CDR3: CSVEKDTGELFF. Written as DNA, the CDR3 is TGCAGCGTTGAAAAGGATACCGGGGAGCTGTTTTTT.

The V call is TRBV12-5, the J call TRBJ2-5; TRBD1 might be the D (5 bases). The germline V gene has CDR1 LGHNT and CDR2 FRNRAP. The CDR3 consists of 15 residues. The V and J ends lost 6 bases and 8 bases respectively, with 22 bases between them. The CDR3 DNA is TGTGCTAGTGGACCCGACAGTGCCGCGAGAGTTACCCAGTACTTC. This codes for CASGPDSAARVTQYF.

This clone was seen a handful of times. The V and J genes are TRBV27 and TRBJ1-1; D is unresolved. Germline loops: CDR1 MNHEY, CDR2 SMNVEV (reference sequence). V lost 7 bases and J lost 5, with 29 bases in between. CDR3 length equals 18 residues. CDR3 region: CASKEGYSVYFAPTEAFF. The CDR3, as DNA: TGTGCCAGCAAGGAAGGGTATTCGGTGTACTTTGCCCCGACTGAAGCTTTCTTT.

The rearrangement links TRBV28 to TRBJ2-4, with 11 bases identical to TRBD2. J was trimmed by 7 bases and V by 6 bases; bases with no gene match: 5. Looked up from germline, CDR1 is MDHEN and CDR2 is SYDVKM. CDR3 length: 14 residues. DNA for the CDR3: TGTGCCAGCAGGGGTAGCGGGAGGGGGAACATTCAGTACTTC. Protein product: CASRGSGRGNIQYF. Full variable domain (missing parts from reference TRBV28 and TRBJ2-4): DVKVTQSSRYLVKRTGEKVFLECVQDMDHENMFWYRQDPGLGLRLIYFSYDVKMKEKGDIPEGYSVSREKKERFSLILESASTNQTSMYLCASRGSGRGNIQYFGAGTRLSVL.